What follows are 4 T cell receptor beta chains derived from one specimen sequenced in a study of identifying expanded T cells in peripheral blood. The protocol was immunoSEQ multiplex PCR, while the TCRdb copy is restricted to in-frame clones and leaves out a portion. The table has about 58,000 clones, around 90% seen once. Sequencing input: blood. These receptors were collected from a person aged 18 to 75 in good health.

This chain links TRBV11-3 with TRBJ2-7; D is unclear. Between the trimmed V and J ends, which lost 3 bases and 12 bases, there was a span of 9 bases. Germline V gene sequence: CDR1 SGHNT, CDR2 YENEEA. The CDR3 has 10 residues. CDR3 protein: CASSFRIRYF. The CDR3 bases are TGTGCCAGCAGCTTTAGGATTAGGTACTTC.

V usage is TRBV6-5 and J usage is TRBJ1-1; no clear D. The CDR3 covers 15 residues. Germline CDR1 is MNHEY and CDR2 is SVGAGI. V gave up 2 bases and J gave up 4 bases, with 14 bases separating them. CDR3 amino acids: CASSYVGSSGTEAFF. CDR3 sequence (DNA): TGTGCCAGCAGTTACGTTGGTAGTTCGGGCACTGAAGCTTTCTTT.

The chain uses TRBV19 and TRBJ1-5, with unresolved D. The germline V gene encodes CDR1 LNHDA and CDR2 SQIVND (reference sequence). The CDR3 has 17 residues. Trimming cost V 0 bases and J 1 base, with 13 bases left between them. Here the CDR3 reads CASSIDTPGRSNQPQHF. The CDR3 bases are TGTGCCAGTAGTATAGATACCCCAGGCCGAAGCAATCAGCCCCAGCATTTT.

The chain is built from TRBV5-1 and TRBJ2-5; D is undetermined. Germline V lookup: CDR1 SGHRS, CDR2 YFSETQ. CDR3 length: 12 amino acids. Trimming removed 0 bases from V and 9 bases from J, with 9 bases in between. CDR3 sequence (DNA): TGCGCCAGCAGCTTGGATTGGTGGGCCCAGTACTTC. Amino acid sequence: CASSLDWWAQYF.